The entry below gives a single TCR beta chain sequence along with its context. Its antigen is still unknown. The input lacks base qualities; no much larger clone sits a single base away. The data are from a study of lymphopenia after photon versus proton radiotherapy (dated by TCRdb to about 2019). Looking at the study overall: In patients with gastrointestinal tumors who developed high-grade lymphopenia, the study compared the immunological effects of photon radiation therapy with those of proton radiation therapy. The cohort comprised 15 to 20 patients with gastrointestinal tumors who received either photon or proton therapy and then developed lymphopenia. The goal of the study was to characterize the differences between the two radiation modalities in how they affect the immune system.

What the authors observed across the whole study: The survival association was assessed only in patients who died, and better survival with proton therapy was presented by the authors as a possibility rather than a demonstrated result. During treatment, patients who received photon therapy lost naive T cells and TCR diversity and gained effector/memory populations, whereas patients who received proton therapy remained relatively stable. Across the cohort, among patients who died, a greater drop in TCR diversity after the nadir was inversely correlated with overall survival time. After the lymphocyte count nadir, photon-treated repertoires showed oligoclonal expansion, especially of CD8+ Temra cells, which drove the drop in diversity.

Libraries were made using the immunoSEQ multiplex PCR assay. Deep sequencing of rearranged TCR beta loci, alongside multiparametric flow cytometry, was used to profile T cell repertoires. TCRdb stores this immuneACCESS table with in-frame sequences only. Part of the clones is absent; in the studies checked, under half of the shortfall reflects unresolved V genes, and no reason is known for the rest. Across this sample there are 25,000 or so clones, with more than 80% seen only once. The ten most abundant clones make up over 4% of the sample. V and J lose 0 bases and 0 bases, and a span of 9 bases separates them. The germline V gene encodes CDR1 KGHSH and CDR2 LQKENI. The CDR3 goes from the cysteine to the phenylalanine over 15 residues. Only the CDR3 region is kept as DNA, spanning 45 bases read in frame from base 1.

The rearrangement joined TRBV18 to TRBJ2-7; the D gene is tentatively TRBD1 or TRBD2, each matching 5 bases. Sequences were derived from peripheral blood, sampled from a patient treated with photon-based radiotherapy. The source of this sequence is a man aged 30 to 39 with gastric cancer. CDR3 region: CASSPPGPFSYEQYF. The DNA sequence is as follows: TGTGCCAGCTCACCACCGGGACCCTTCTCCTACGAGCAGTACTTC.